This TCR beta chain was recorded in a study of T-cell memory formation after mild COVID-19. General study results and limits: The study detected some responding clones in pre-infection memory, suggesting cross-reactive memory joined.

Only a few counts were recorded for this clonotype. No antigen is known for it. Germline CDR1 reads SGDLS; CDR2 reads YYNGEE. V was pared by 1 base and J by 5 bases, with 9 bases between. The CDR3 length is 13 residues. Researchers used 5'RACE with constant-segment primers to make TCR alpha and TCR beta cDNA libraries that carry sample barcodes and UMIs. TCRdb re-called the 5' RACE reads through MiXCR, storing one row per CDR3 protein. This repertoire shows about 210,000 distinct CDR3 sequences, about 27% found once; its top ten account for around 10%. The rearrangement links TRBV9 to TRBJ2-5; D possibly uses TRBD1 or TRBD2 (5 bases each). The sequencing input was PBMCs or a T cell subset sorted from them (not recorded which). The sequence came from an adult woman who had mild COVID-19 (a few samples of this study predate the infection). Cell type and time point are not known. The CDR3 loop reads CASSVSGAETQYF. The CDR3 DNA reads TGTGCCAGCAGCGTATCCGGGGCGGAGACCCAGTACTTC.